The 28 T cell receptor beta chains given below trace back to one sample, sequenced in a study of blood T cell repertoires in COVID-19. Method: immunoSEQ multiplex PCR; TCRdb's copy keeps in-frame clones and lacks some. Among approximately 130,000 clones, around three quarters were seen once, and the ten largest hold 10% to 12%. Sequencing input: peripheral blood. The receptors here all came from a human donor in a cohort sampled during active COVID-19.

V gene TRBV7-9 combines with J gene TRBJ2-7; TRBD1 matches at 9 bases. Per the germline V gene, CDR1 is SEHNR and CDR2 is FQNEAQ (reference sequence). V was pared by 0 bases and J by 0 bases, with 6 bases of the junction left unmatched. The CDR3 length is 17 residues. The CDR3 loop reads CASSLARDRAISYEQYF. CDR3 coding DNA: TGTGCCAGCAGCTTAGCCCGGGACAGGGCCATCTCCTACGAGCAGTACTTC. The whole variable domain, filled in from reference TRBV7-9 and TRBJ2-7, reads DTGVSQNPRHKITKRGQNVTFRCDPISEHNRLYWYRQTLGQGPEFLTYFQNEAQLEKSRLLSDRFSAERPKGSFSTLEIQRTEQGDSAMYLCASSLARDRAISYEQYFGPGTRLTVT.

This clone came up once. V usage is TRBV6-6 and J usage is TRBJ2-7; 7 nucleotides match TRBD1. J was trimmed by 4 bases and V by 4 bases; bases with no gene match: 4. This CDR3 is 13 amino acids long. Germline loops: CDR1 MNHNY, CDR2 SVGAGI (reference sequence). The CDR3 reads CASSSGTVYEQYF. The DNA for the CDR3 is TGTGCCAGCAGTTCAGGGACAGTTTACGAGCAGTACTTC.

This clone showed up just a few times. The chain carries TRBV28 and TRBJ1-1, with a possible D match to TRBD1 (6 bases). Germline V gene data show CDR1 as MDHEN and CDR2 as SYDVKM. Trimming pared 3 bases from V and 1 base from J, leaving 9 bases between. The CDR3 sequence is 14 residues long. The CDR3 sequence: CASSFGQTNTEAFF. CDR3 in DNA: TGTGCCAGCAGTTTTGGACAGACGAACACTGAAGCTTTCTTT.

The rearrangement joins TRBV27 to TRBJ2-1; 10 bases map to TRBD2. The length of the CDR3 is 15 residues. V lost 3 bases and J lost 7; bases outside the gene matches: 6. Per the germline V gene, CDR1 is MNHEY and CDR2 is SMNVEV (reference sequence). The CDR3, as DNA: TGTGCCAGCAGTTTTGTAGCGGGGGGCGCAAATGAGCAGTTCTTC. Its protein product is CASSFVAGGANEQFF.

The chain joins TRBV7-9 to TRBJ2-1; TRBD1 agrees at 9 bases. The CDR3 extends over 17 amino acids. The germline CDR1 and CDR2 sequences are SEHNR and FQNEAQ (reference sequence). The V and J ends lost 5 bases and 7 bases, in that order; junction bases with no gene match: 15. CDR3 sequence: CASSKVVTDRGRNEQFF. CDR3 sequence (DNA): TGTGCCAGCAGCAAAGTAGTGACGGACAGGGGAAGGAATGAGCAGTTCTTC.

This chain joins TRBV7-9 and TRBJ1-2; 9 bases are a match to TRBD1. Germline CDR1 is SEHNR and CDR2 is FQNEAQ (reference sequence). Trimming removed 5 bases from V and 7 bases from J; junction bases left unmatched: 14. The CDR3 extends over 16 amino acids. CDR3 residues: CASSPSTGGVVSGYTF. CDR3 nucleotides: TGTGCCAGCAGCCCGAGTACAGGGGGCGTAGTGAGTGGCTACACCTTC.

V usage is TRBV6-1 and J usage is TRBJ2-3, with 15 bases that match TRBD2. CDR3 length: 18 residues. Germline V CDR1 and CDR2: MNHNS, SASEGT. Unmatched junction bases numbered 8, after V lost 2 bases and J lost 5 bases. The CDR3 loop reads CASSESRTSGGAGDTQYF. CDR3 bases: TGTGCCAGCAGTGAATCCCGGACTAGCGGGGGGGCCGGAGATACGCAGTATTTT.

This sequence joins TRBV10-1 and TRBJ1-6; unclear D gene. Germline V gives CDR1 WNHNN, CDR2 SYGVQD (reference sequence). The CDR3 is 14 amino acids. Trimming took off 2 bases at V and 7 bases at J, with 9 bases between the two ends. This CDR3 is CASSEAVRNSPLHF. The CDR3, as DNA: TGCGCCAGCAGTGAGGCGGTTCGGAATTCACCCCTCCACTTT.

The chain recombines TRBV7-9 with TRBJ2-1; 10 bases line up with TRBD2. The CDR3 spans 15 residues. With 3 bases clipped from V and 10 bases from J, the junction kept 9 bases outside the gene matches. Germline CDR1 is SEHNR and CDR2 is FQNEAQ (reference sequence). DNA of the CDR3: TGTGCCAGCAGCTTCTCAGCGGGGGGGCATTGGGAGCAGTTCTTC. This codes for CASSFSAGGHWEQFF.

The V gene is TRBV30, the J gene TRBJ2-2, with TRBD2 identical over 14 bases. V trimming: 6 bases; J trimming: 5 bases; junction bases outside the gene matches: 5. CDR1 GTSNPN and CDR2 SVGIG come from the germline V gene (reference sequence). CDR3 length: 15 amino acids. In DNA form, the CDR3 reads TGTGCCTGCAGACTAGCGGGGGGGCGGACCGGGGAGCTGTTTTTT. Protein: CACRLAGGRTGELFF. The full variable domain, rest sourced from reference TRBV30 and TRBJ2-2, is SQTIHQWPATLVQPVGSPLSLECTVEGTSNPNLYWYRQAAGRGLQLLFYSVGIGQISSEVPQNLSASRPQDRQFILSSKKLLLSDSGFYLCACRLAGGRTGELFFGEGSRLTVL.

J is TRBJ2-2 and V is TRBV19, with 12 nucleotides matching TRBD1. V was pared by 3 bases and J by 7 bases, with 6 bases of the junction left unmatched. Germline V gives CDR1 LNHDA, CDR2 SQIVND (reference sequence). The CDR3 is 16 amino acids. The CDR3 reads CASSISGTGGRGELFF. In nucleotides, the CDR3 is TGTGCCAGTAGTATCTCCGGGACAGGGGGCCGCGGGGAGCTGTTTTTT.

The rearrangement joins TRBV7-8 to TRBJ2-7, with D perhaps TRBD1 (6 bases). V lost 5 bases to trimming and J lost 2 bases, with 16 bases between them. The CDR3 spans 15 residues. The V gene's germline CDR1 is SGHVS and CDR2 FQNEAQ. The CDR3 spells CASSARWQGTYEQYF. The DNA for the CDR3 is TGTGCCAGCAGCGCCCGGTGGCAGGGGACCTACGAGCAGTACTTC.

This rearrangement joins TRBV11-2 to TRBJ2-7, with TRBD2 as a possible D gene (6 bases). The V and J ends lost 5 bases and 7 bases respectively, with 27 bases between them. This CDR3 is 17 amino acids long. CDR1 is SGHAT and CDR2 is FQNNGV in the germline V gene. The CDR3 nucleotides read TGTGCCAGCAGCCCGACGGAGTCGGTCCCCCTAGCGAGGGAGCAGTACTTC. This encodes CASSPTESVPLAREQYF. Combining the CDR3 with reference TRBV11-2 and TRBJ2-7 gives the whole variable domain EAGVAQSPRYKIIEKRQSVAFWCNPISGHATLYWYQQILGQGPKLLIQFQNNGVVDDSQLPKDRFSAERLKGVDSTLKIQPAKLEDSAVYLCASSPTESVPLAREQYFGPGTRLTVT.

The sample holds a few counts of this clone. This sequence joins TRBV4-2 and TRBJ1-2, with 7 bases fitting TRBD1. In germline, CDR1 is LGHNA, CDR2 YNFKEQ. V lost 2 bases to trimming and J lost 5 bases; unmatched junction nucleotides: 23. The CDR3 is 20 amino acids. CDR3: CASSQKWGPGTEMGIYGYTF. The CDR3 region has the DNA TGTGCCAGCAGCCAAAAATGGGGCCCCGGGACAGAAATGGGGATATATGGCTACACCTTC.

The CDR3 loop is CASSGVGRGYGYTF. For the CDR3, the DNA is TGTGCCAGCAGCGGAGTCGGTAGGGGCTATGGCTACACCTTC. This chain connects TRBV5-6 to TRBJ1-2; D might be TRBD1 (5 bases). Per the germline V gene, CDR1 is SGHDT and CDR2 is YYEEEE. The germline V and J ends were trimmed by 4 bases and 4 bases, with 14 bases remaining between them. This CDR3 is built from 14 residues.

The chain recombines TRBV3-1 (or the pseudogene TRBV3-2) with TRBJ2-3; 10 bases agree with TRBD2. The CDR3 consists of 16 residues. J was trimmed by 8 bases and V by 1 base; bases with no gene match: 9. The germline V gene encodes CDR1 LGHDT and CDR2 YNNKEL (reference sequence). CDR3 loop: CASSQGTSGGEGTQYF. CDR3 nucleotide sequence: TGTGCCAGCAGCCAAGGAACCAGCGGGGGGGAGGGTACGCAGTATTTT.

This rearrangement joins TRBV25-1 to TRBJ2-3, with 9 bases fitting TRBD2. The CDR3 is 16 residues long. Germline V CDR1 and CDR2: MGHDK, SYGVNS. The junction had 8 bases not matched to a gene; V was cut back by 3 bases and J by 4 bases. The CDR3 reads CASSDPGTSWADTQYF. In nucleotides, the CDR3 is TGTGCCAGCAGTGATCCGGGGACTAGCTGGGCAGATACGCAGTATTTT.

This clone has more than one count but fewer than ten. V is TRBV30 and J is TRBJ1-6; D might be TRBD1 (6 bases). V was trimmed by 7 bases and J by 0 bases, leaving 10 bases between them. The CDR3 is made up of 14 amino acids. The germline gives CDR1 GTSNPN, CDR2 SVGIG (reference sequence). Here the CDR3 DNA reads TGTGCCTACAGGGTAGGCTCCTATAATTCACCCCTCCACTTT. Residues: CAYRVGSYNSPLHF. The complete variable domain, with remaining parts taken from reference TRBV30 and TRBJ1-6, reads SQTIHQWPATLVQPVGSPLSLECTVEGTSNPNLYWYRQAAGRGLQLLFYSVGIGQISSEVPQNLSASRPQDRQFILSSKKLLLSDSGFYLCAYRVGSYNSPLHFGNGTRLTVT.

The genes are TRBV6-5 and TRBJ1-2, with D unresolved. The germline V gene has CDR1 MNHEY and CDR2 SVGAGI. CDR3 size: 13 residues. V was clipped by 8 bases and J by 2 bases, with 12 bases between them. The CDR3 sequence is CASRLAGNYGYTF. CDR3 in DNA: TGTGCCAGCCGCCTGGCGGGAAACTATGGCTACACCTTC.

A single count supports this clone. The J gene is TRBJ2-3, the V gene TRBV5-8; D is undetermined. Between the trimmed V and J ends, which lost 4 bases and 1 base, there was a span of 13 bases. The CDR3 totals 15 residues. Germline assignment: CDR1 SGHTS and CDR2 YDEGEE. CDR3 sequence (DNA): TGTGCCAGCAGCGCGGAAAACACGGGCACAGATACGCAGTATTTT. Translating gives CASSAENTGTDTQYF.

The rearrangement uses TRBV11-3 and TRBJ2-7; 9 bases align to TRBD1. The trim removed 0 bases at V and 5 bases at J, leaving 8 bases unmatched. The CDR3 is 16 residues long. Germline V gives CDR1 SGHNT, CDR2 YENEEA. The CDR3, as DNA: TGTGCCAGCAGCTTAGATCGGGGACAGGGCCTCGACGAGCAGTACTTC. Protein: CASSLDRGQGLDEQYF.

For the CDR3, the DNA is TGCGCCAGCAGCTTGGCGGGGGGGTTGTCAGATACGCAGTATTTT. This sequence encodes CASSLAGGLSDTQYF. The chain joins TRBV5-1 to TRBJ2-3, with TRBD2 matching 8 bases. V trimming: 0 bases; J trimming: 4 bases; junction bases outside the gene matches: 4. Looked up from germline, CDR1 is SGHRS and CDR2 is YFSETQ. The CDR3 has 15 amino acids.

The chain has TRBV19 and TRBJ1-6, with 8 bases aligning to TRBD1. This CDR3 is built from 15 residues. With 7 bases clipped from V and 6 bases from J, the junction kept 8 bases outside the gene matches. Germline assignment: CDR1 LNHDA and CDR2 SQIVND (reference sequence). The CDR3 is CASNLGQAGNSPLHF. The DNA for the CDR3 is TGTGCCAGTAACCTGGGACAGGCTGGTAATTCACCCCTCCACTTT.

The CDR3 sequence is CASTETWRRSEAFF. In nucleotides, the CDR3 is TGTGCCAGCACCGAAACCTGGCGGAGGTCTGAAGCTTTCTTT. The rearrangement joins TRBV6-5 to TRBJ1-1; D is uncertain. CDR1 and CDR2 (germline): MNHEY, SVGAGI. The ends were cut back, 7 bases at V and 6 bases at J, with 18 bases in the middle. This CDR3 has 14 residues.

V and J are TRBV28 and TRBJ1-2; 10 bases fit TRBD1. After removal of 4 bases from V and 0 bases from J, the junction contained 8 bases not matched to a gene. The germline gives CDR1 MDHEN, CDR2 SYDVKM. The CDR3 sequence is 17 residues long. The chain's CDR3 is CASSSSGTGEANYGYTF. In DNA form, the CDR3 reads TGTGCCAGCAGTTCCTCCGGGACAGGGGAGGCTAACTATGGCTACACCTTC.

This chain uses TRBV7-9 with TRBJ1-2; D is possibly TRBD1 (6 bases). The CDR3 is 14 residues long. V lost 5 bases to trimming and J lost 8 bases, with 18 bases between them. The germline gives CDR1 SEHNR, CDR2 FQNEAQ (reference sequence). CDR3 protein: CASSPQGEERGYTF. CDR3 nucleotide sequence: TGTGCCAGCAGCCCACAGGGAGAAGAGCGAGGCTACACCTTC.

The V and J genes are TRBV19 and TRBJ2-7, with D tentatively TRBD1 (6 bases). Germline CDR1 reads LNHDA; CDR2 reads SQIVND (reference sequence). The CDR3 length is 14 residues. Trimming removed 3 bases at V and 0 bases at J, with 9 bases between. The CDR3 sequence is CASSMGAGSYEQYF. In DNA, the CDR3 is TGTGCCAGTAGTATGGGGGCAGGCTCCTACGAGCAGTACTTC.

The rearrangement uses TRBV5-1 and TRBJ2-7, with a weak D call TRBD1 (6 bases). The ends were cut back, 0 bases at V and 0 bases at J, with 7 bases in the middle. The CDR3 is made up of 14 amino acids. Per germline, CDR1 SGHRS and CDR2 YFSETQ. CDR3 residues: CASSLEQGSYEQYF. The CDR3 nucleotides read TGCGCCAGCAGCTTGGAACAGGGCTCCTACGAGCAGTACTTC.